This passage covers 23 T cell receptor beta chains from one sample sequenced in a study of blood T cell repertoires in COVID-19. The assay was immunoSEQ multiplex PCR, and TCRdb's table has in-frame clones only and misses some. Among fewer than 150,000 clones listed, 65% to 80% were seen once. Specimen: peripheral blood. The origin of the receptors is a man between 65 and 85 years old with acute or convalescent COVID-19.

The rearrangement joins TRBV12-3 or TRBV12-4 to TRBJ2-1; D gene unclear. The ends were cut back, 6 bases at V and 8 bases at J, with 8 bases in the middle. This CDR3 spans 11 amino acids. CDR3 loop: CASREWDEQFF. The CDR3 bases are TGTGCCAGCAGGGAGTGGGATGAGCAGTTCTTC.

The sample holds a few counts of this clone. This chain joins TRBV3-1 (or the pseudogene TRBV3-2) and TRBJ2-1, with a weak D call TRBD2 (6 bases). Germline assignment: CDR1 LGHDT and CDR2 YNNKEL (reference sequence). The V end lost 3 bases, the J end lost 0 bases, and 15 bases lay between the germline ends. The CDR3 spans 17 residues. The CDR3 DNA reads as TGTGCCAGCAGCCATCCCGGGACTCCTAGCTCCTACAATGAGCAGTTCTTC. Amino acids: CASSHPGTPSSYNEQFF.

The rearrangement links TRBV10-3 to TRBJ1-1; 9 nucleotides match TRBD1. CDR1 is ENHRY and CDR2 is SYGVKD in the germline V gene. V lost 6 bases, J lost 4 bases, and 6 bases stayed unmatched. The CDR3 consists of 14 residues. CDR3 DNA: TGTGCCATCAGAAGCCGGGACAGGGCCACTGAAGCTTTCTTT. This gives the protein CAIRSRDRATEAFF.

This chain joins TRBV28 and TRBJ1-2; tentative D call: TRBD1 (6 bases). Germline V gene lookup returns CDR1 MDHEN and CDR2 SYDVKM. This CDR3 spans 11 amino acids. The CDR3, as DNA: TGTGCGGGGGGGCAAGTCGATGGCTACACCTTC. It translates to CAGGQVDGYTF.

The J gene is TRBJ1-4, the V gene TRBV5-4, with a tentative D call TRBD1 (5 bases). Germline loops: CDR1 SGHNT, CDR2 YYREEE (reference sequence). Trimming stripped 5 bases from V and 5 bases from J, with 7 bases between. This CDR3 is built from 12 residues. The CDR3 bases are TGTGCCAGCAGACGGGGGAATGAAAAACTGTTTTTT. Translated, it gives CASRRGNEKLFF.

The chain has TRBV5-6 and TRBJ2-7; 8 bases match TRBD2. V lost 3 bases and J lost 2; bases outside the gene matches: 7. Per the germline V gene, CDR1 is SGHDT and CDR2 is YYEEEE. This CDR3 is 15 amino acids long. The DNA of the CDR3 is TGTGCCAGCAGCTCCCGGGAGGGGTGGACCTACGAGCAGTACTTC. As protein: CASSSREGWTYEQYF.

This clone came up once. The rearrangement joins TRBV19 to TRBJ2-4; 10 bases match TRBD1. After removal of 6 bases from V and 0 bases from J, the junction contained 8 bases not matched to a gene. This CDR3 spans 17 amino acids. Germline CDR1 is LNHDA and CDR2 is SQIVND (reference sequence). The CDR3 sequence is CASRATGGFLAKNIQYF. In DNA form, the CDR3 reads TGTGCCAGTAGGGCGACAGGGGGCTTCCTAGCCAAAAACATTCAGTACTTC. The full variable domain, in which reference TRBV19 and TRBJ2-4 provide the parts outside the CDR3, is DGGITQSPKYLFRKEGQNVTLSCEQNLNHDAMYWYRQDPGQGLRLIYYSQIVNDFQKGDIAEGYSVSREKKESFPLTVTSAQKNPTAFYLCASRATGGFLAKNIQYFGAGTRLSVL.

This rearrangement joins TRBV9 to TRBJ2-7, with TRBD2 identical over 10 bases. After removal of 0 bases from V and 6 bases from J, the junction contained 15 bases not matched to a gene. The CDR3 contains 18 residues. The germline V gene has CDR1 SGDLS and CDR2 YYNGEE. CDR3 sequence reads: CASSVGVSGRATSGEQYF. The CDR3 DNA is TGTGCCAGCAGCGTAGGGGTGAGCGGGAGGGCCACGAGTGGCGAGCAGTACTTC.

This chain uses TRBV18 with TRBJ1-2; maybe TRBD1 (6 bases). From germline, CDR1 is KGHSH and CDR2 LQKENI. The ends were cut back, 6 bases at V and 3 bases at J, with 20 bases in the middle. The CDR3 has 16 amino acids. For the CDR3, the DNA is TGTGCCAGCTCTCCGGGACAAAGCGCCAATCACTATGGCTACACCTTC. As protein: CASSPGQSANHYGYTF.

The chain employs TRBV4-1 and TRBJ1-2; 7 bases are shared with TRBD1. Germline-derived CDR1 and CDR2 are MGHRA and YSYEKL. The CDR3 extends over 15 amino acids. The trim removed 2 bases at V and 6 bases at J, leaving 9 bases unmatched. The CDR3: CASSQPDQTGNGYTF. CDR3 coding DNA: TGCGCCAGCAGCCAACCCGACCAGACAGGGAATGGCTACACCTTC.

A word on this clone: This sample includes further DNA sequences coding for the same CDR3. This rearrangement joins TRBV6-5 to TRBJ2-7; 13 nucleotides match TRBD2. This CDR3 has 14 residues. The germline V gene encodes CDR1 MNHEY and CDR2 SVGAGI. V trimming: 10 bases; J trimming: 1 base; junction bases outside the gene matches: 4. The CDR3 reads CATRLAGGSYEQYF. In DNA, the CDR3 is TGTGCCACCCGACTAGCGGGGGGATCCTACGAGCAGTACTTC.

This chain uses TRBV29-1 with TRBJ1-2; 8 bases align to TRBD1. The length of the CDR3 is 10 residues. CDR1 and CDR2 (germline): SQVTM, ANQGSEA. V shed 6 bases, J shed 6 bases, and the junction held 0 bases outside the gene matches. The DNA for the CDR3 is TGCAGCGTGGACAGGGATGGCTACACCTTC. Translated: CSVDRDGYTF.

This clone was picked up a small number of times. V gene TRBV7-9 combines with J gene TRBJ1-1; 11 bases align to TRBD1. The V segment lost 5 bases and the J segment 1 base; nucleotides outside the gene matches: 6. There are 16 residues in the CDR3. From germline, CDR1 is SEHNR and CDR2 FQNEAQ (reference sequence). In DNA form, the CDR3 reads TGTGCCAGCAGCCTTGGGACAGGGGGACGGAACACTGAAGCTTTCTTT. Protein sequence: CASSLGTGGRNTEAFF.

The table lists this clone with a few counts. Additional DNA sequences in this sample encode the identical CDR3. The chain employs TRBV30 and TRBJ2-5, with 7 bases fitting TRBD1. J lost 5 bases, V lost 1 base, and 4 bases had no gene match. Germline V gene lookup returns CDR1 GTSNPN and CDR2 SVGIG (reference sequence). The CDR3 runs 13 residues. The CDR3 loop reads CAWSEDRVETQYF. As DNA, the CDR3 is TGTGCCTGGAGTGAAGACAGGGTGGAGACCCAGTACTTC.

The J gene is TRBJ2-3, the V gene TRBV20-1; D unclear. V lost 3 bases, J lost 1 base, and 5 bases lay in between. CDR1 and CDR2 (germline): DFQATT, SNEGSKA (reference sequence). The CDR3 contains 12 residues. CDR3 sequence (DNA): TGCAGTGCTAGTCCTCGCACAGATACGCAGTATTTT. It encodes CSASPRTDTQYF.

The chain links TRBV21-1 to TRBJ2-5; the table's D call of TRBD2 was not tested on the DNA. TRBV21-1 is a pseudogene segment. The CDR3 has 16 residues. Here the CDR3 reads CASSKFYGGCQETQYF. The CDR3 DNA sequence: TGTGCCAGCAGCAAGTTCTATGGGGGGTGCCAAGAGACCCAGTACTTC.

This chain uses TRBV2 with TRBJ1-1; weak D call: TRBD1 (5 bases). V shed 9 bases and J shed 1 base, with 15 bases lying between them. Germline loops: CDR1 SNHLY, CDR2 FYNNEI. This CDR3 is built from 14 residues. This chain's CDR3 is CARERQSWNTEAFF. The CDR3, as DNA: TGTGCCAGAGAGAGACAGAGCTGGAACACTGAAGCTTTCTTT.

This clone was counted only a few times. This chain links TRBV6-5 with TRBJ2-1, with 8 bases identical to TRBD1. In germline, CDR1 is MNHEY, CDR2 SVGAGI. The CDR3 loop spans 15 amino acids. Unmatched junction bases numbered 8, after V lost 5 bases and J lost 5 bases. The CDR3 sequence: CASSPTGANHNEQFF. The CDR3 region has the DNA TGTGCCAGCAGTCCGACAGGGGCCAACCACAATGAGCAGTTCTTC.

The chain couples TRBV11-2 to TRBJ2-3; TRBD1 is a possible D gene (5 bases). The CDR3 runs 14 residues. The V and J ends lost 0 bases and 5 bases respectively, with 9 bases between them. Germline CDR1 and CDR2: SGHAT and FQNNGV. The CDR3 spells CASSLDSGQDTQYF. DNA for the CDR3: TGTGCCAGCAGCTTAGACTCAGGGCAAGATACGCAGTATTTT.

The chain couples TRBV7-3 to TRBJ2-1; no reliable D call. The CDR3 sequence is 13 residues long. With 5 bases removed from V and 4 bases from J, the gap between germline ends came to 9 bases. CDR1 is SGHTA, CDR2 FQGTGA, per germline. CDR3 bases: TGTGCCAGCAGCCTGGGCCATTACAATGAGCAGTTCTTC. It codes for CASSLGHYNEQFF.

This clone was counted once. J is TRBJ2-7 and V is TRBV2, with 12 bases identical to TRBD1. The V segment lost 5 bases and the J segment 0 bases; nucleotides outside the gene matches: 2. Looked up from germline, CDR1 is SNHLY and CDR2 is FYNNEI. The CDR3 is made up of 15 amino acids. CDR3 in amino acids: CASSSGQGASYEQYF. As DNA, the CDR3 is TGTGCCAGCAGTTCGGGACAGGGGGCCTCCTACGAGCAGTACTTC.

This sequence joins TRBV10-3 and TRBJ2-5; D uncertain. The germline gives CDR1 ENHRY, CDR2 SYGVKD. The germline V and J ends were trimmed by 8 bases and 2 bases, with 9 bases remaining between them. The length of the CDR3 is 12 residues. CDR3 residues: CAIGTTQETQYF. The CDR3 DNA reads TGTGCCATCGGAACTACACAAGAGACCCAGTACTTC.

This clone came up a few times. The CDR3 protein is CASSYSGGTFNQPQHF. The CDR3, as DNA: TGTGCCAGCAGTTATTCGGGGGGTACTTTCAATCAGCCCCAGCATTTT. The chain couples TRBV28 to TRBJ1-5; D is possibly TRBD1 (5 bases). Trimming took off 4 bases at V and 3 bases at J, with 16 bases between the two ends. Germline CDR1 is MDHEN and CDR2 is SYDVKM. The CDR3 is 16 amino acids.